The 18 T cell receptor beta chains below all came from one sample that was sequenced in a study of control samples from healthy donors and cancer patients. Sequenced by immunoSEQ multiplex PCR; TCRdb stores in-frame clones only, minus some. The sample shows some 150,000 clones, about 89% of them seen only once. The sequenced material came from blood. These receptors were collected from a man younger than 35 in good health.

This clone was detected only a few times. CDR3 amino acids: CASSLEAGGSYGYTF. Written as DNA, the CDR3 is TGTGCCAGCAGCTTAGAGGCAGGGGGCAGCTATGGCTACACCTTC. The J gene is TRBJ1-2, the V gene TRBV7-9, with 8 positions matching TRBD1. This CDR3 has 15 amino acids. V trimming: 1 base; J trimming: 4 bases; junction bases outside the gene matches: 5. The V gene's germline CDR1 is SEHNR and CDR2 FQNEAQ (reference sequence).

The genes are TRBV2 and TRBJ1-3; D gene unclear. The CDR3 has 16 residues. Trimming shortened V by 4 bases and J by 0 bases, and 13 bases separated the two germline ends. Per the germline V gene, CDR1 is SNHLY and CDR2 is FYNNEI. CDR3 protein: CASSVEQIFSGNTIYF. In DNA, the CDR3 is TGTGCCAGCAGTGTAGAACAAATCTTCTCTGGAAACACCATATATTTT.

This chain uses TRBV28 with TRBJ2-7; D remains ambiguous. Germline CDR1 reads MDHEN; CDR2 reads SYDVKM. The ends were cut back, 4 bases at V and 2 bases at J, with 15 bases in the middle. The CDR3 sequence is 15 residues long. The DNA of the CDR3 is TGTGCCAGCAGTTCCCAGGCCTTAGGGACCTACGAGCAGTACTTC. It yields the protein CASSSQALGTYEQYF.

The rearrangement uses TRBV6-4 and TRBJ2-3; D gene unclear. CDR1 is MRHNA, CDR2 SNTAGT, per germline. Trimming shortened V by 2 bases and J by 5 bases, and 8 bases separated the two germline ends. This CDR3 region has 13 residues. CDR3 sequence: CASSDKMGDTQYF. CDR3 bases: TGTGCCAGCAGTGACAAAATGGGAGATACGCAGTATTTT.

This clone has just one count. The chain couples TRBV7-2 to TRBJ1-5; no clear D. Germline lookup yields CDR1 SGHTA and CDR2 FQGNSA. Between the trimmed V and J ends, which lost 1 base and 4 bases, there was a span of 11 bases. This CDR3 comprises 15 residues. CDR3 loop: CASSLDLAENQPQHF. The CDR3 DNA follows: TGTGCCAGCAGCTTAGACTTGGCAGAGAATCAGCCCCAGCATTTT.

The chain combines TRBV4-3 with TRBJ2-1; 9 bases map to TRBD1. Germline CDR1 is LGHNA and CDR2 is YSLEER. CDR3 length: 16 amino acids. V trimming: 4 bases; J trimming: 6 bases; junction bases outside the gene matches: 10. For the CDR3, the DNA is TGCGCCAGCAGCCGGGGGTTGGGGACAGGGCCCAATGAGCAGTTCTTC. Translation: CASSRGLGTGPNEQFF.

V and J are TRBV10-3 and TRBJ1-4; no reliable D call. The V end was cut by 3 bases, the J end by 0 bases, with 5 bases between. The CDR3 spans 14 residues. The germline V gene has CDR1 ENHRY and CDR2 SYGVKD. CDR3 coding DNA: TGTGCCATCAGTGAAGGTGCAACTAATGAAAAACTGTTTTTT. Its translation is CAISEGATNEKLFF.

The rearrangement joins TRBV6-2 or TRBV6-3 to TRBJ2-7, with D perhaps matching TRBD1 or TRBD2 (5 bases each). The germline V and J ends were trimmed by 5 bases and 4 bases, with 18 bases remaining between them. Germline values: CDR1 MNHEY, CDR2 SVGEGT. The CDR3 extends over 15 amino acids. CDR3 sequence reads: CASSQLWDRVYEQYF. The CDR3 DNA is TGTGCCAGCAGTCAACTATGGGACCGAGTTTACGAGCAGTACTTC.

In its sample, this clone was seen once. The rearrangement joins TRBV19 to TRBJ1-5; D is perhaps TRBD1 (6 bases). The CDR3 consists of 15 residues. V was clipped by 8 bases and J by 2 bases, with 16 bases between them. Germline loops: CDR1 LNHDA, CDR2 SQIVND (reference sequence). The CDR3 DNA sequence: TGTGCCAGTGCGCCCTCCGGGGGCGGCAATCAGCCCCAGCATTTT. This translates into CASAPSGGGNQPQHF.

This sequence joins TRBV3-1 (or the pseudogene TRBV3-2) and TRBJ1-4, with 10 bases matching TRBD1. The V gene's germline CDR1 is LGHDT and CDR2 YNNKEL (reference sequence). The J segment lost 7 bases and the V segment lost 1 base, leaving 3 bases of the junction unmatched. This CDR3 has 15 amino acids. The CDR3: CASSQGTGGFEKLFF. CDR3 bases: TGTGCCAGCAGCCAAGGGACAGGGGGTTTTGAAAAACTGTTTTTT.

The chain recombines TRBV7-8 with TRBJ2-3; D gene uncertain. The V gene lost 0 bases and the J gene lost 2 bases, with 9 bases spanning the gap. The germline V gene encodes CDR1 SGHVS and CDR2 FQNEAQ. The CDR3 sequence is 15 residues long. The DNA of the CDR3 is TGTGCCAGCAGCTTAGCGCTATCCCCCACAGATACGCAGTATTTT. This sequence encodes CASSLALSPTDTQYF.

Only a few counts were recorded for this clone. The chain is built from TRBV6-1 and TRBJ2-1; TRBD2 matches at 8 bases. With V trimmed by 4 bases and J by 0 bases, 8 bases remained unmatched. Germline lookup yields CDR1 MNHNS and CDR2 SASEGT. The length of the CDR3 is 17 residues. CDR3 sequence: CASSGRTSRHSYNEQFF. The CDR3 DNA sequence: TGTGCCAGCAGTGGTAGGACTAGCCGACACTCCTACAATGAGCAGTTCTTC.

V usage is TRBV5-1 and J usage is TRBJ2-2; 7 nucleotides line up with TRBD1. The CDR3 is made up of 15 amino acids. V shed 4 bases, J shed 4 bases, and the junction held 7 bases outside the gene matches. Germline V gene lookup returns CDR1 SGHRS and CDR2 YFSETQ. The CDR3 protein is CASSPRQGLTGELFF. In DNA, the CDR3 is TGCGCCAGCAGCCCCCGACAGGGTCTCACCGGGGAGCTGTTTTTT. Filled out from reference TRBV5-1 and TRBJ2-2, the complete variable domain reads KAGVTQTPRYLIKTRGQQVTLSCSPISGHRSVSWYQQTPGQGLQFLFEYFSETQRNKGNFPGRFSGRQFSNSRSEMNVSTLELGDSALYLCASSPRQGLTGELFFGEGSRLTVL.

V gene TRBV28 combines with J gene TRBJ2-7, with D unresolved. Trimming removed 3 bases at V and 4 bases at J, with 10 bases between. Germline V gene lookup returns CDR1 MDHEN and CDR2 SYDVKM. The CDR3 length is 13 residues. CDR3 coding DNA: TGTGCCAGCAGTTTTCGAGCCTTATACGAGCAGTACTTC. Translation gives CASSFRALYEQYF.

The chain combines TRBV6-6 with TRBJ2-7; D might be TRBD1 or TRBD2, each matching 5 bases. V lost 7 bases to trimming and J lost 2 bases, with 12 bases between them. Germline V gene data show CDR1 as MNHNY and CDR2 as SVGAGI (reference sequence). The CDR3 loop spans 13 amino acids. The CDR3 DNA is TGTGCCAGCAATTCCGGGACGCCCTACGAGCAGTACTTC. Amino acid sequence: CASNSGTPYEQYF.

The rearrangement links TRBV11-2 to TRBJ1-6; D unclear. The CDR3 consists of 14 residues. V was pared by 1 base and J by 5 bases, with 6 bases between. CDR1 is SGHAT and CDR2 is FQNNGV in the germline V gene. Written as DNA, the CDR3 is TGTGCCAGCAGCTTAGGGATAGATAATTCACCCCTCCACTTT. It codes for CASSLGIDNSPLHF.

CDR3 bases: TGTGCCAGCAGCTTACCCCGGGCGTCAGGCCGGGGGTACGAGCAGTACTTC. The encoded protein is CASSLPRASGRGYEQYF. This chain joins TRBV7-2 and TRBJ2-7, with D possibly matching TRBD2 (6 bases). Germline loops: CDR1 SGHTA, CDR2 FQGNSA. V was trimmed by 2 bases and J by 4 bases, leaving 21 bases between them. The length of the CDR3 is 17 residues.

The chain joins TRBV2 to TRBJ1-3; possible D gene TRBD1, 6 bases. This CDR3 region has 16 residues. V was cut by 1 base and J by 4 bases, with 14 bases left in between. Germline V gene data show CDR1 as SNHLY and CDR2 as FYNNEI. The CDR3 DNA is TGTGCCAGCAGTGAAGAGGGGGGGGTTATCGGAAACACCATATATTTT. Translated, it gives CASSEEGGVIGNTIYF.